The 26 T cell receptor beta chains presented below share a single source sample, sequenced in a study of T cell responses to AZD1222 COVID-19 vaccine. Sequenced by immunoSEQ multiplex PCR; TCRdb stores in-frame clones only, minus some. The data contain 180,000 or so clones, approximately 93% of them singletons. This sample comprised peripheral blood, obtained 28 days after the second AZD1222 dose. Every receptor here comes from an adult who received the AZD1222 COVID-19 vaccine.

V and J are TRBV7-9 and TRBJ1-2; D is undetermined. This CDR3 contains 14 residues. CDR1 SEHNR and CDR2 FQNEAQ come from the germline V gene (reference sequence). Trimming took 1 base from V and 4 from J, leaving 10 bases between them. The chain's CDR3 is CASSLVQLVYGYTF. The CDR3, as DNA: TGTGCCAGCAGCTTAGTGCAGCTCGTCTATGGCTACACCTTC.

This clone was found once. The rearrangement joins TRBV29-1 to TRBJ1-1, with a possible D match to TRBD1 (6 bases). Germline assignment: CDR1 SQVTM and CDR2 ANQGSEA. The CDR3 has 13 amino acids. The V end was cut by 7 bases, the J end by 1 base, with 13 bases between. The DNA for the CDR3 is TGCAGCGAACAGGGTCCTCCGAACACTGAAGCTTTCTTT. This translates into CSEQGPPNTEAFF.

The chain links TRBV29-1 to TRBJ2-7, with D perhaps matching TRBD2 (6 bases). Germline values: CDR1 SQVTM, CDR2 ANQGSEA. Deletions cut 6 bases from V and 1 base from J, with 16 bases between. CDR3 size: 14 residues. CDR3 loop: CSVTGTGTSYEQYF. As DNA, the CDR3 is TGCAGCGTGACCGGGACTGGAACGTCCTACGAGCAGTACTTC.

The CDR3: CASSRTSNSPLHF. DNA for the CDR3: TGTGCCAGCAGTCGGACCTCCAATTCACCCCTCCACTTT. This chain joins TRBV6-5 and TRBJ1-6; D is unresolved. V lost 5 bases and J lost 7, with 9 bases in between. Germline V gene data show CDR1 as MNHEY and CDR2 as SVGAGI. The CDR3 loop spans 13 amino acids.

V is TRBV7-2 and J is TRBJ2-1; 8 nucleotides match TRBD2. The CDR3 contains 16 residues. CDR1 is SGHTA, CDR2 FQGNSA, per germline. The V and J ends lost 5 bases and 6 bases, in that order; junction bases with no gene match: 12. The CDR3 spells CASSLLNGLASNEQFF. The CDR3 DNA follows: TGTGCCAGCAGCCTACTCAACGGACTAGCCTCCAATGAGCAGTTCTTC.

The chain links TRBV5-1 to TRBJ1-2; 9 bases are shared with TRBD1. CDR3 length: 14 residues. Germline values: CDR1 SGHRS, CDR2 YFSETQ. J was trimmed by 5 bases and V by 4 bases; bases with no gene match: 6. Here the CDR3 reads CASSEGQGPYGYTF. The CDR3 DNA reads TGCGCCAGCAGCGAAGGACAGGGGCCATATGGCTACACCTTC.

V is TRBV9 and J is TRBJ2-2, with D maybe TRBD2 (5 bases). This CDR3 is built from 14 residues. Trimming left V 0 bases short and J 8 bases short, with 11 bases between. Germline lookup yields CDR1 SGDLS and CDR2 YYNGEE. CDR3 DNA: TGTGCCAGCAGCGTAGTACCCTCGGGGGGGGAGCTGTTTTTT. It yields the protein CASSVVPSGGELFF. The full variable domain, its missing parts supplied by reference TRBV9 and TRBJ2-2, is DSGVTQTPKHLITATGQRVTLRCSPRSGDLSVYWYQQSLDQGLQFLIQYYNGEERAKGNILERFSAQQFPDLHSELNLSSLELGDSALYFCASSVVPSGGELFFGEGSRLTVL.

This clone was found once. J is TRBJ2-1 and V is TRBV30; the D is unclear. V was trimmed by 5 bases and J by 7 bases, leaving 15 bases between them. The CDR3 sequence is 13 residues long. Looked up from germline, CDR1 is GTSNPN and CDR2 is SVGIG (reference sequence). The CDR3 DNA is TGTGCCTGGGAAACGGGCCTTAGAAATGAGCAGTTCTTC. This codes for CAWETGLRNEQFF.

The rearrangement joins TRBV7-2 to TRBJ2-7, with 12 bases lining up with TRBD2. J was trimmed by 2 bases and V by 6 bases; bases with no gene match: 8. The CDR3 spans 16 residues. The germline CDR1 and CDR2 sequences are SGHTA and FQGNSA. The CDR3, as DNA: TGTGCCAGCAGTTCCTGGACTAGCGGGAATCCCTACGAGCAGTACTTC. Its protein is CASSSWTSGNPYEQYF.

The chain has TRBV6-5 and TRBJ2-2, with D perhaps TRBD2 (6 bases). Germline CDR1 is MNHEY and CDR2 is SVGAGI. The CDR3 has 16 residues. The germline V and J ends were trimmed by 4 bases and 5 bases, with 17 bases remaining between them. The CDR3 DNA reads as TGTGCCAGCAGTTCCGGCGGGGCGCCGACGACCGGGGAGCTGTTTTTT. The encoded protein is CASSSGGAPTTGELFF.

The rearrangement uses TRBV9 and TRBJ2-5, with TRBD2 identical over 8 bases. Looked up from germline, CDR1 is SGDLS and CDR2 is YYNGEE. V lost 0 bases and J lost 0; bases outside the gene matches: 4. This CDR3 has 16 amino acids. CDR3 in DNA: TGTGCCAGCAGCGTAGGGGCTAGCGGGTACCAAGAGACCCAGTACTTC. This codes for CASSVGASGYQETQYF.

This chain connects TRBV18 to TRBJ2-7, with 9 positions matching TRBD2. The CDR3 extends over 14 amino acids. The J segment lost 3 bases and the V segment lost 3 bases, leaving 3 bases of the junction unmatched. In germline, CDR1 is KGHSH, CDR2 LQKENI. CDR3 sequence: CASSPRTSDYEQYF. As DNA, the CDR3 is TGTGCCAGCTCACCTCGGACTAGCGACTACGAGCAGTACTTC.

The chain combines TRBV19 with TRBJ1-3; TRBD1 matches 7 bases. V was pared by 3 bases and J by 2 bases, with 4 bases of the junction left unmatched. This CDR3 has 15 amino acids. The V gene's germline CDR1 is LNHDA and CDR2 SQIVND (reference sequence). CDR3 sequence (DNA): TGTGCCAGTAGTATTCGACAGGGTGCTGGAAACACCATATATTTT. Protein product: CASSIRQGAGNTIYF.

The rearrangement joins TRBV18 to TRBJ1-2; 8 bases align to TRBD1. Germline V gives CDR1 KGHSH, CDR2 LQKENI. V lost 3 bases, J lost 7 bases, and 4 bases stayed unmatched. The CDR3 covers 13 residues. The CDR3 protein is CASSPGQGSGYTF. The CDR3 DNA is TGTGCCAGCTCACCCGGACAGGGTTCTGGCTACACCTTC.

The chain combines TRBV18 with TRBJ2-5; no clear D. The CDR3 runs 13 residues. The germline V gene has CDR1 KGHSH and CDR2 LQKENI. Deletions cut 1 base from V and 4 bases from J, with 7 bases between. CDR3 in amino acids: CASSPLVGETQYF. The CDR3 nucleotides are TGTGCCAGCTCACCACTGGTTGGAGAGACCCAGTACTTC.

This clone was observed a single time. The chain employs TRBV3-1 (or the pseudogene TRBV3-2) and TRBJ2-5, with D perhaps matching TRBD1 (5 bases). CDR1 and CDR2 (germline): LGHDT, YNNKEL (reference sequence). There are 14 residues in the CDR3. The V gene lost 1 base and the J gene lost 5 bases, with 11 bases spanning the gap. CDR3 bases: TGTGCCAGCAGCCAAGCAGGGTCGGTCGAGACCCAGTACTTC. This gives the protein CASSQAGSVETQYF.

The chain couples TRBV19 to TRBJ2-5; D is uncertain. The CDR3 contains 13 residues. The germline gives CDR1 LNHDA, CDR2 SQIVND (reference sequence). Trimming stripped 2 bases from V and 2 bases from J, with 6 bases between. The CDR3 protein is CASSIHRQETQYF. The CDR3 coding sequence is TGTGCCAGTAGTATACACAGACAAGAGACCCAGTACTTC. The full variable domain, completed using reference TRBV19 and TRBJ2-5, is DGGITQSPKYLFRKEGQNVTLSCEQNLNHDAMYWYRQDPGQGLRLIYYSQIVNDFQKGDIAEGYSVSREKKESFPLTVTSAQKNPTAFYLCASSIHRQETQYFGPGTRLLVL.

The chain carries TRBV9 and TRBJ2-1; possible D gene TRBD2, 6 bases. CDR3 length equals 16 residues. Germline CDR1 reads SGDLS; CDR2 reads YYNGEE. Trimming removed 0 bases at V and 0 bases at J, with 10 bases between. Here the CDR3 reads CASSVGGLYSYNEQFF. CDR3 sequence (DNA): TGTGCCAGCAGCGTAGGGGGACTTTACTCCTACAATGAGCAGTTCTTC.

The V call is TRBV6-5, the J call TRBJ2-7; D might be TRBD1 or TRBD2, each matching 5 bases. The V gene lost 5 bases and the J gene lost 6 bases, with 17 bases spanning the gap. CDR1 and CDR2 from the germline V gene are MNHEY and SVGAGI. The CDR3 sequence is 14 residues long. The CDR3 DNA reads TGTGCCAGCAGTCCCTCGTCGATGGGGGTCGAGCAGTACTTC. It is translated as CASSPSSMGVEQYF.

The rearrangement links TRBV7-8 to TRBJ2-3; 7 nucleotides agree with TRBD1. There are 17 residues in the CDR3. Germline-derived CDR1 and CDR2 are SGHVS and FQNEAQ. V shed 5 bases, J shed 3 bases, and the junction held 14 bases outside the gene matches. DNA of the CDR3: TGTGCCAGCAGCCCCCTCACGGTCAAGGACAGGACAGATACGCAGTATTTT. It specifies CASSPLTVKDRTDTQYF. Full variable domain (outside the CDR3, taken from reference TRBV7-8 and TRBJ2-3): GAGVSQSPRYKVAKRGQDVALRCDPISGHVSLFWYQQALGQGPEFLTYFQNEAQLDKSGLPSDRFFAERPEGSVSTLKIQRTQQEDSAVYLCASSPLTVKDRTDTQYFGPGTRLTVL.

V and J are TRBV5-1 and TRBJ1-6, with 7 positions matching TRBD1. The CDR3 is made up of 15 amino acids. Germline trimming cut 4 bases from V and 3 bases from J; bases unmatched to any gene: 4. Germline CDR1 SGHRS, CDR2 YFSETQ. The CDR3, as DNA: TGCGCCAGCAGCCTCCGGGACAGCTATAATTCACCCCTCCACTTT. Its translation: CASSLRDSYNSPLHF.

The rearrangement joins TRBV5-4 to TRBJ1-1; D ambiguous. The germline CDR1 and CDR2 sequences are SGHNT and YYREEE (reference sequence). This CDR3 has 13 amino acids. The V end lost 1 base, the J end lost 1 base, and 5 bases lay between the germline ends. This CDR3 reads CASSLNENTEAFF. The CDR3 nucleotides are TGTGCCAGCAGCTTGAACGAGAACACTGAAGCTTTCTTT.

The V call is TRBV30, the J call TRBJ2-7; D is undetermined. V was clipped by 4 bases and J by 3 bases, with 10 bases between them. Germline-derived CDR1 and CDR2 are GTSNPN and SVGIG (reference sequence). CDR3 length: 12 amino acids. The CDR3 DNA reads TGTGCCTGGAATTTATACAGCTACGAGCAGTACTTC. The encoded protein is CAWNLYSYEQYF.

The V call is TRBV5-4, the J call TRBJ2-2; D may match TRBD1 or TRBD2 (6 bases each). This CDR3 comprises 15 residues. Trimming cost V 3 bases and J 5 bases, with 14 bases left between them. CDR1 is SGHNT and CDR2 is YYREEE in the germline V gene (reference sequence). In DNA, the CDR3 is TGTGCCAGCAGCTCTATGCGGAGGGGGACCGGGGAGCTGTTTTTT. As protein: CASSSMRRGTGELFF.

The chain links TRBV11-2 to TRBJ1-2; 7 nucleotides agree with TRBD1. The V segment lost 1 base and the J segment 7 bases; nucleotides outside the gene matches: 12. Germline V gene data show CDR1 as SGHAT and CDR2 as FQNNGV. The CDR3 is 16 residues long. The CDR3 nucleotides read TGTGCCAGCAGCTTAGCCAGGGGGGCTTTTTTAAGTGGCTACACCTTC. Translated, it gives CASSLARGAFLSGYTF.

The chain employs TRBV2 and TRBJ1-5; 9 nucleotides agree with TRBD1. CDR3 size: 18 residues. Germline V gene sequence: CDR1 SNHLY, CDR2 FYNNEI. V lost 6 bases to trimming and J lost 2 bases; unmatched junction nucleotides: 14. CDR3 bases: TGTGCCAGCAGCGAGGCCGGGACAGGGCTATACGGCAATCAGCCCCAGCATTTT. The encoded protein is CASSEAGTGLYGNQPQHF.